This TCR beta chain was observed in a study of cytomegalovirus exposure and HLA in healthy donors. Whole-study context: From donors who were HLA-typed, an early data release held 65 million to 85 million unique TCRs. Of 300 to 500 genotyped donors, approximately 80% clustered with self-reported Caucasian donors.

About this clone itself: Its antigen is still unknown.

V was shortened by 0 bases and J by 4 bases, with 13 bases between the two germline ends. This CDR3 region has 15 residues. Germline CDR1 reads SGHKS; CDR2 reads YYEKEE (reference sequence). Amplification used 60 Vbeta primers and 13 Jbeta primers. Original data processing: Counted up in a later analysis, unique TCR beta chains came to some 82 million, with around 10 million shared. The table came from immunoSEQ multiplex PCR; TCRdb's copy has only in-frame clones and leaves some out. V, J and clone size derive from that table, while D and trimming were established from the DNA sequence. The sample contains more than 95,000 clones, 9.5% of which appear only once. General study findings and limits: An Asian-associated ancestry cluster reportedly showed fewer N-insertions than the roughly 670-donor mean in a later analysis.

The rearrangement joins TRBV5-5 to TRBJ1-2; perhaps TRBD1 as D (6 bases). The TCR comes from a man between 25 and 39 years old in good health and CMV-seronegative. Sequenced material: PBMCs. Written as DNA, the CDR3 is TGTGCCAGCAGCTTGGGGGACACTATGTTCTATGGCTACACCTTC. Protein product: CASSLGDTMFYGYTF.